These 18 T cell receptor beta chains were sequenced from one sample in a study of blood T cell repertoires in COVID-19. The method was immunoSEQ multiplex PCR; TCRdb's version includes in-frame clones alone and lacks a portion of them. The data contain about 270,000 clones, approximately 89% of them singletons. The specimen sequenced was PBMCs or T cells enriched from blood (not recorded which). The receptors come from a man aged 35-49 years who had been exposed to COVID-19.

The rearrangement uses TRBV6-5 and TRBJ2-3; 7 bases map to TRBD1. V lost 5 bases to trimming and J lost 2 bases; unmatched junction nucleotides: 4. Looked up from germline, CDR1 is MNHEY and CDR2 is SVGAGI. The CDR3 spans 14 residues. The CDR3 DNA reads TGTGCCAGCAGTAGGGACAGAGCCACAGATACGCAGTATTTT. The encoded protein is CASSRDRATDTQYF.

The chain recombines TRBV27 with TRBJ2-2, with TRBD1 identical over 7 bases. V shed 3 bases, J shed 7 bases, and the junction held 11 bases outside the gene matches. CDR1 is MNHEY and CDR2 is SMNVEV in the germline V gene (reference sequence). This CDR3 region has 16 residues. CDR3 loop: CASSFYYRGGFGELFF. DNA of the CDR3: TGTGCCAGCAGTTTCTACTACAGGGGTGGCTTCGGGGAGCTGTTTTTT.

The CDR3 loop is CASSAEYTGELFF. The CDR3 DNA is TGCGCCAGCAGCGCGGAGTACACCGGGGAGCTGTTTTTT. The chain combines TRBV5-1 with TRBJ2-2; no firm D call. The CDR3 runs 13 residues. CDR1 is SGHRS, CDR2 YFSETQ, per germline. Trimming cost V 4 bases and J 3 bases, with 7 bases left between them.

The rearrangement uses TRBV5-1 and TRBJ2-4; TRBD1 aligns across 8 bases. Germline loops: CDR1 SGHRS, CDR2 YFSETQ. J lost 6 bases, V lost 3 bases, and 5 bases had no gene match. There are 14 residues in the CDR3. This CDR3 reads CASSSGGARNIQYF. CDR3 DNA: TGCGCCAGCAGCTCAGGGGGCGCGAGAAACATTCAGTACTTC.

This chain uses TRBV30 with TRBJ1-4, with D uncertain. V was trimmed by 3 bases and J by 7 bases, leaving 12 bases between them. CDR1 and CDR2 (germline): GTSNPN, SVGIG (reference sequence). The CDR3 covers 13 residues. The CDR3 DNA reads TGTGCCTGGAGGGTAACCTCTAGTGAAAAACTGTTTTTT. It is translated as CAWRVTSSEKLFF.

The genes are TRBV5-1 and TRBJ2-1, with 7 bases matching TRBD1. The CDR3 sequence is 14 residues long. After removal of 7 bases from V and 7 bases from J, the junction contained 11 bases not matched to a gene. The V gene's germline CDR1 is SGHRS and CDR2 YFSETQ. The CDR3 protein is CASGRQGVVNEQFF. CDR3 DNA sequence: TGCGCCAGCGGTAGACAGGGAGTGGTTAATGAGCAGTTCTTC.

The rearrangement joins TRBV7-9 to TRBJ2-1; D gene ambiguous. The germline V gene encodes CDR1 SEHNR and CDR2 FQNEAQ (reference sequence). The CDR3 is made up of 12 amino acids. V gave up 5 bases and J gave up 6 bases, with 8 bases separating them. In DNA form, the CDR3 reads TGTGCCAGCAGCAGTCCAGGCAATGAGCAGTTCTTC. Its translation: CASSSPGNEQFF.

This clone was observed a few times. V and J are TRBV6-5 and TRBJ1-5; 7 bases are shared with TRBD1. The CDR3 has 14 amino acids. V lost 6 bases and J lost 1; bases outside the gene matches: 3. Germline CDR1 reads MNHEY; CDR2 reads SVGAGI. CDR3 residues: CASSTTGSNQPQHF. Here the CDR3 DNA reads TGTGCCAGCAGCACGACAGGGAGCAATCAGCCCCAGCATTTT.

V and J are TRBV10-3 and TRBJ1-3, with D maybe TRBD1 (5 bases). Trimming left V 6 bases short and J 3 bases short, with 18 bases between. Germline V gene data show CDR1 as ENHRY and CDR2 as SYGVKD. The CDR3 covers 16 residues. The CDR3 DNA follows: TGTGCCATCAGGGAGGGCGCAGGGCGAATTGGAAACACCATATATTTT. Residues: CAIREGAGRIGNTIYF.

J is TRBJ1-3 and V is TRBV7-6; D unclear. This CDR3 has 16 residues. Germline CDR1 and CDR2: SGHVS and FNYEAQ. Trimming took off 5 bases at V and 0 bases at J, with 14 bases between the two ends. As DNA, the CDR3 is TGTGCCAGCAGCCCCGGGTCCTCCTTCTCTGGAAACACCATATATTTT. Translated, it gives CASSPGSSFSGNTIYF.

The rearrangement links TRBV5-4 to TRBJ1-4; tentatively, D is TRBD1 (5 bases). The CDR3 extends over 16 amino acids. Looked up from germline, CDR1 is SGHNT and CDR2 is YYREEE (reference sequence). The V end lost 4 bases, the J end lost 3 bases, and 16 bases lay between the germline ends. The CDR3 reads CASSARGANPNEKLFF. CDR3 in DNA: TGTGCCAGCAGCGCCCGCGGGGCGAACCCTAATGAAAAACTGTTTTTT.

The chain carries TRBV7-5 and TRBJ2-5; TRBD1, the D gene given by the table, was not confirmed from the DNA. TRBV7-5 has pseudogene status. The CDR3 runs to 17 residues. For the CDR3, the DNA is TGTGTCAGAAGCCTTACAGCCTTAGCGCAGGGGTGCGAGACCCAGTACTTC. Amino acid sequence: CVRSLTALAQGCETQYF.

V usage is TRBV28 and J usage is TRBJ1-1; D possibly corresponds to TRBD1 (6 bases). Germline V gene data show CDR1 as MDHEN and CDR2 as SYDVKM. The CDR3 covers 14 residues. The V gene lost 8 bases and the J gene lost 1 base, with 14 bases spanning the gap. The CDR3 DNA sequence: TGTGCCAGCTGGGGCCGGGGACAGAACACTGAAGCTTTCTTT. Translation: CASWGRGQNTEAFF.

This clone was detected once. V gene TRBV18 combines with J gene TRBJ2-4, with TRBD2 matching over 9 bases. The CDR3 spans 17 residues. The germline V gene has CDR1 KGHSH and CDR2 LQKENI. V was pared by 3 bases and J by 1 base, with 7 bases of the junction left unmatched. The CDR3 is CASSPTTSGRAKNIQYF. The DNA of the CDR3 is TGTGCCAGCTCACCTACAACAAGCGGGAGGGCCAAAAACATTCAGTACTTC.

CDR3 in amino acids: CASSKRQTPSNEQFF. CDR3 bases: TGTGCCAGCAGTAAACGTCAGACTCCCTCCAATGAGCAGTTCTTC. The rearrangement links TRBV6-5 to TRBJ2-1, with D hard to call. The CDR3 is 15 amino acids. Germline assignment: CDR1 MNHEY and CDR2 SVGAGI. Trimming pared 5 bases from V and 6 bases from J, leaving 17 bases between.

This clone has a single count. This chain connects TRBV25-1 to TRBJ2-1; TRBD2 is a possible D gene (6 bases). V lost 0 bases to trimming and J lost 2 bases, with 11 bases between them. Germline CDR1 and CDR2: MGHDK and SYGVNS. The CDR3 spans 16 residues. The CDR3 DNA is TGTGCCAGCAGTGAATACTCCGTAGCGGCCTACAATGAGCAGTTCTTC. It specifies CASSEYSVAAYNEQFF.

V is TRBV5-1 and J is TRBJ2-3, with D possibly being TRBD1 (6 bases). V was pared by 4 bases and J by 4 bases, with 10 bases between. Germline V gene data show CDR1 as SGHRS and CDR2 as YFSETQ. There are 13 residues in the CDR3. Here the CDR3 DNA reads TGCGCCAGCAGCCCACAGGGATCAGATACGCAGTATTTT. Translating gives CASSPQGSDTQYF. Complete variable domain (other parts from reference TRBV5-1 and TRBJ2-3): KAGVTQTPRYLIKTRGQQVTLSCSPISGHRSVSWYQQTPGQGLQFLFEYFSETQRNKGNFPGRFSGRQFSNSRSEMNVSTLELGDSALYLCASSPQGSDTQYFGPGTRLTVL.

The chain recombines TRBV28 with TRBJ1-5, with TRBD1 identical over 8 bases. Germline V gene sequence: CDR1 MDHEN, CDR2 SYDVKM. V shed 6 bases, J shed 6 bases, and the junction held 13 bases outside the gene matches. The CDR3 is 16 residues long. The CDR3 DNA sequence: TGTGCCAGCAGAACCGATGGACAGGGAAGAGGTCAGCCCCAGCATTTT. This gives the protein CASRTDGQGRGQPQHF.